Sequencing of this TCR beta chain was carried out in a study of cytomegalovirus exposure and HLA in healthy donors. Overall study: Falling in the Caucasian-associated ancestry cluster were 65% to 90% of under 450 genotyped donors. Study outcomes and limitations: Previously analyzed data showed that most TCR beta V segments were productive at a frequency of about 87% or about 30%. With high specificity and sensitivity, the classifier reportedly diagnosed cytomegalovirus status. Across donors, most TCRs were seen rarely, yet some public ones were widespread.

V gave up 6 bases and J gave up 5 bases, with 14 bases separating them. Germline CDR1 is MNHNY and CDR2 is SVGAGI (reference sequence). CDR3 length: 15 residues. The PCR employed 60 Vbeta primers together with 13 Jbeta primers. Data came from immunoSEQ multiplex PCR; TCRdb stores just in-frame clones and leaves some out. The sample has about 63,000 clones; over 60% are singletons. A remark on this clone: Its antigen is unknown.

This clonotype was sampled from a man between 50 and 59 years old in good health and CMV-seropositive. The chain uses TRBV6-6 and TRBJ1-6; perhaps TRBD1 as D (5 bases). Sequenced: PBMCs. Here the CDR3 DNA reads TGTGCCAGCAGCCGGGGGGGTACGGATAATTCACCCCTCCACTTT. It encodes CASSRGGTDNSPLHF.